This TCR beta chain was observed in a study of vaccination and CD4 T cells after COVID-19. Looking at the study overall: Post-vaccination specimens were collected at a median of about 70 days following dose two (range 14 to 241).

A remark on this clonotype: Antigen: not known.

Cultured CD4+ T cells had their DNA profiled by the Oncomine TCR Beta short-read assay. Someone extracted genomic DNA from cultured CD4+ T cells. TCRdb re-called the PCR reads through MiXCR, storing one row per CDR3 protein. The sample yields 10,000 to 15,000 distinct CDR3 sequences, around 74% seen once. The V and J ends lost 4 bases and 7 bases respectively, with 13 bases between them. The CDR3 loop spans 13 amino acids. Germline V CDR1 and CDR2: MNHNS, SASEGT. Treatment here: 10-day PBMC culture with coronavirus spike peptide pools or control peptides (ViraFEST assay). Findings and caveats of the study: The rise in median SARS-CoV-2-reactive clonotypes, from approximately 21 to 40, was not significant.

Specimen: CD4+ T cells from blood, cultured in vitro, collected after SARS-CoV-2 vaccination. The gene calls are TRBV6-1 and TRBJ2-5; D perhaps matches TRBD2 (6 bases). This clonotype originated in a human donor who received a COVID-19 vaccine. The CDR3 DNA sequence: TGTGCCAGCAGTGTGGTGATGGAGGGGACCCAGTACTTC. Amino acids: CASSVVMEGTQYF.